The 13 T cell receptor beta chains below come from one sample, sequenced in a study of memory CD4+ T cells and cytomegalovirus serostatus. The sort gate was single viable CD3+CD4+CD8-CD45RO+ cells for memory CD4+ T cells. Using immunoSEQ multiplex PCR, the repertoire was profiled, and TCRdb retains in-frame clones only, with some absent. The repertoire holds tens of thousands of clones, with around 76% as singletons. The source material was memory CD4+ T cells from blood. These receptors came from an adult in good health and CMV-seronegative. Some clones in this sample may be carry-over from other donors' samples.

This clone occurred once. The J gene is TRBJ2-3, the V gene TRBV28; no reliable D call. V shed 8 bases and J shed 2 bases, with 8 bases lying between them. The CDR3 has 12 residues. Germline V gene sequence: CDR1 MDHEN, CDR2 SYDVKM. The CDR3 loop is CASGENTDTQYF. The CDR3 DNA follows: TGTGCCAGCGGGGAAAACACAGATACGCAGTATTTT.

This clone was detected only once. The V and J genes are TRBV5-4 and TRBJ1-3, with a tentative D call TRBD1 (6 bases). The CDR3 length is 15 residues. With 0 bases removed from V and 0 bases from J, the gap between germline ends came to 7 bases. Germline V gene sequence: CDR1 SGHNT, CDR2 YYREEE (reference sequence). The CDR3 nucleotides read TGTGCCAGCAGCTTGGAGGGGGGCTCTGGAAACACCATATATTTT. Protein product: CASSLEGGSGNTIYF.

The chain links TRBV25-1 to TRBJ1-1; TRBD1 matches at 7 bases. V shed 3 bases, J shed 3 bases, and the junction held 7 bases outside the gene matches. Germline CDR1 and CDR2: MGHDK and SYGVNS. This CDR3 spans 15 amino acids. Here the CDR3 DNA reads TGTGCCAGCAGTGATCGACAGGGCCGAGACACTGAAGCTTTCTTT. Encoded protein: CASSDRQGRDTEAFF. Looking up the rest from reference TRBV25-1 and TRBJ1-1 gives the full variable domain: EADIYQTPRYLVIGTGKKITLECSQTMGHDKMYWYQQDPGMELHLIHYSYGVNSTEKGDLSSESTVSRIRTEHFPLTLESARPSHTSQYLCASSDRQGRDTEAFFGQGTRLTVV.

The rearrangement uses TRBV6-1 and TRBJ2-6; D is ambiguous. This CDR3 contains 12 residues. CDR1 is MNHNS, CDR2 SASEGT, per germline. V was shortened by 0 bases and J by 15 bases, with 9 bases between the two germline ends. The CDR3 DNA reads TGTGCCAGCAGTGAAGCTATCGCGACCCTGACTTTC. Encoded protein: CASSEAIATLTF.

A word on this clone: A junction end diverges from the germline sequence, so it may reflect a read error. This chain joins TRBV19 and TRBJ2-1, with 9 positions matching TRBD2. The CDR3 covers 19 residues. Germline V gene lookup returns CDR1 LNHDA and CDR2 SQIVND (reference sequence). CDR3 amino acids: CASSFNALHSGGSKNEQLF. The CDR3 nucleotides read TGTGCCAGTAGTTTCAACGCCCTACATAGCGGGGGTAGTAAGAATGAGCAGCTCTTC.

This clone showed up just a few times. This chain connects TRBV18 to TRBJ1-3, with D unresolved. The CDR3 loop spans 13 amino acids. Germline CDR1 and CDR2: KGHSH and LQKENI. Trimming cost V 3 bases and J 0 bases, with 3 bases left between them. CDR3 residues: CASSPGSGNTIYF. The CDR3 nucleotides are TGTGCCAGCTCACCCGGCTCTGGAAACACCATATATTTT. Full variable domain (missing parts from reference TRBV18 and TRBJ1-3): NAGVMQNPRHLVRRRGQEARLRCSPMKGHSHVYWYRQLPEEGLKFMVYLQKENIIDESGMPKERFSAEFPKEGPSILRIQQVVRGDSAAYFCASSPGSGNTIYFGEGSWLTVV.

This chain links TRBV13 with TRBJ1-1, with TRBD1 matching 7 bases. V trimming: 5 bases; J trimming: 3 bases; junction bases outside the gene matches: 9. CDR1 and CDR2 from the germline V gene are PRHDT and FYEKMQ (reference sequence). This CDR3 spans 15 amino acids. For the CDR3, the DNA is TGTGCCAGCAGCCGAAGACAGGGATGGGACACTGAAGCTTTCTTT. Its protein is CASSRRQGWDTEAFF.

This chain connects TRBV5-6 to TRBJ2-7; no reliable D call. Trimming removed 0 bases at V and 4 bases at J, with 2 bases between. The CDR3 covers 11 residues. Per germline, CDR1 SGHDT and CDR2 YYEEEE. Here the CDR3 reads CASSLEYEQYF. The CDR3 DNA sequence: TGTGCCAGCAGCTTGGAGTACGAGCAGTACTTC.

The rearrangement links TRBV4-1 to TRBJ2-1, with a possible D match to TRBD2 (6 bases). The germline CDR1 and CDR2 sequences are MGHRA and YSYEKL. The CDR3 is 16 amino acids. Deletions cut 6 bases from V and 2 bases from J, with 17 bases between. CDR3: CASSAPTGVTYNEQFF. The CDR3 region has the DNA TGCGCCAGCAGTGCCCCCACGGGGGTTACCTACAATGAGCAGTTCTTC.

The gene calls are TRBV7-9 and TRBJ2-5; D assignment may be TRBD1 or TRBD2 (5 bases each). CDR1 SEHNR and CDR2 FQNEAQ come from the germline V gene (reference sequence). Trimming shortened V by 8 bases and J by 5 bases, and 15 bases separated the two germline ends. The CDR3 loop spans 13 amino acids. The CDR3 loop is CASSQGGRETQYF. CDR3 DNA: TGTGCCAGCTCCCAGGGCGGGCGTGAGACCCAGTACTTC.

The chain links TRBV6-1 to TRBJ1-2; D gene unclear. Germline V lookup: CDR1 MNHNS, CDR2 SASEGT. The CDR3 totals 12 residues. The V and J ends lost 7 bases and 5 bases respectively, with 11 bases between them. DNA of the CDR3: TGTGCCAGCACCCGTCGGGCATATGGCTACACCTTC. Its protein is CASTRRAYGYTF.

The rearrangement uses TRBV29-1 and TRBJ2-3; D uncertain. The V gene lost 4 bases and the J gene lost 3 bases, with 11 bases spanning the gap. Germline V lookup: CDR1 SQVTM, CDR2 ANQGSEA. The CDR3 totals 13 residues. CDR3 nucleotides: TGCAGCGTTGTTCTCCCTGGGACAGATACGCAGTATTTT. Translating gives CSVVLPGTDTQYF.

The chain employs TRBV28 and TRBJ2-6; D call uncertain. Trimming took off 4 bases at V and 1 base at J, with 2 bases between the two ends. CDR1 MDHEN and CDR2 SYDVKM come from the germline V gene. The CDR3 sequence is 13 residues long. CDR3 in amino acids: CASSWSGANVLTF. CDR3 coding DNA: TGTGCCAGCAGTTGGTCTGGGGCCAACGTCCTGACTTTC. Full variable domain (remainder filled in from reference TRBV28 and TRBJ2-6): DVKVTQSSRYLVKRTGEKVFLECVQDMDHENMFWYRQDPGLGLRLIYFSYDVKMKEKGDIPEGYSVSREKKERFSLILESASTNQTSMYLCASSWSGANVLTFGAGSRLTVL.